A single sample gave rise to the 18 T cell receptor beta chains below, sequenced in a study of beta chain features in type 1 diabetes. Study-wide results and caveats: Type 1 diabetes patients had moderately but significantly shorter TCRB CDR3s in all four CD4+ subsets.

Their antigens are not known. Expressed TCRB transcripts got sequenced, as all isolated RNA was reverse transcribed. Assay: immunoSEQ multiplex PCR; the TCRdb copy retains only in-frame clones and omits some. The sample lists 250,000 to 300,000 clones; roughly an eighth were seen once. Sequenced sample: naive CD4+ T cells from blood. All receptors come from a man aged 25-45 years with type 1 diabetes.

Only a few counts were recorded for this clone. The chain links TRBV5-6 to TRBJ1-2; 7 nucleotides agree with TRBD1. J was trimmed by 3 bases and V by 4 bases; bases with no gene match: 12. Germline CDR1 reads SGHDT; CDR2 reads YYEEEE. This CDR3 has 16 residues. The CDR3 spells CASSPGTVLPYYGYTF. The CDR3 DNA follows: TGTGCCAGCAGCCCGGGGACAGTTCTGCCATACTATGGCTACACCTTC.

The gene calls are TRBV5-7 and TRBJ1-3; no definite D call. TRBV5-7 is an ORF, with its function uncertain. The CDR3 is 13 amino acids. V was clipped by 5 bases and J by 0 bases, with 6 bases between them. In DNA, the CDR3 is TGTGCCAGCAGTACAAACTCTGGAAACACCATATATTTT. This gives the protein CASSTNSGNTIYF.

The rearrangement uses TRBV5-1 and TRBJ2-1; D remains ambiguous. Between the trimmed V and J ends, which lost 4 bases and 6 bases, there was a span of 17 bases. The germline V gene encodes CDR1 SGHRS and CDR2 YFSETQ. The CDR3 is 15 residues long. The CDR3 nucleotides are TGCGCCAGCAGCCCCCTCCCTCTCCCCCCCAATGAGCAGTTCTTC. The encoded protein is CASSPLPLPPNEQFF.

This chain uses TRBV5-1 with TRBJ2-1, with 9 bases identical to TRBD1. CDR1 and CDR2 from the germline V gene are SGHRS and YFSETQ. CDR3 size: 15 residues. J was trimmed by 1 base and V by 6 bases; bases with no gene match: 5. CDR3 sequence: CASTSGTGSYNEQFF. DNA of the CDR3: TGCGCCAGCACATCCGGGACAGGGTCCTACAATGAGCAGTTCTTC.

In its sample, this clone was seen a few times. The chain uses TRBV7-6 and TRBJ2-7; TRBD1 matches 8 bases. Germline V gene lookup returns CDR1 SGHVS and CDR2 FNYEAQ. V dropped 4 bases and J dropped 0; count of bases not matched to a gene: 5. The CDR3 has 15 amino acids. For the CDR3, the DNA is TGTGCCAGCAGCTCCGGACAGGGCTCCTCCTACGAGCAGTACTTC. Its protein product is CASSSGQGSSYEQYF.

This clone has more than one count but fewer than ten. This chain joins TRBV7-9 and TRBJ2-3; 8 nucleotides agree with TRBD1. Trimming took 5 bases from V and 8 from J; bases not matched to a gene: 9. Germline CDR1 SEHNR, CDR2 FQNEAQ (reference sequence). CDR3 size: 14 residues. The CDR3 nucleotides are TGTGCCAGCAGCCCCGGACAGGGTATCGTTACGCAGTATTTT. It specifies CASSPGQGIVTQYF.

V usage is TRBV6-6 and J usage is TRBJ1-5; TRBD1 agrees at 7 bases. CDR1 and CDR2 (germline): MNHNY, SVGAGI (reference sequence). J lost 6 bases, V lost 6 bases, and 11 bases had no gene match. The CDR3 totals 15 residues. CDR3 DNA: TGTGCCAGCAGCAAGACAGGGAGCGCGAGTCAGCCCCAGCATTTT. Protein: CASSKTGSASQPQHF.

This clone was recorded a few times. The rearrangement uses TRBV18 and TRBJ1-1; tentative D call: TRBD1 (5 bases). Germline CDR1 is KGHSH and CDR2 is LQKENI. The CDR3 consists of 15 residues. Between the trimmed V and J ends, which lost 3 bases and 5 bases, there was a span of 16 bases. CDR3 loop: CASSPNDSPRTEAFF. CDR3 in DNA: TGTGCCAGCTCACCTAACGACAGCCCGCGGACTGAAGCTTTCTTT.

The chain recombines TRBV9 with TRBJ2-7, with TRBD1 identical over 10 bases. The junction had 5 bases not matched to a gene; V was cut back by 0 bases and J by 2 bases. This CDR3 spans 16 amino acids. Per germline, CDR1 SGDLS and CDR2 YYNGEE. In DNA form, the CDR3 reads TGTGCCAGCAGCGTAGAGTGGGACAGGGGAACCTACGAGCAGTACTTC. It encodes CASSVEWDRGTYEQYF.

The chain couples TRBV5-4 to TRBJ2-1, with TRBD2 as a possible D gene (5 bases). Germline V gene data show CDR1 as SGHNT and CDR2 as YYREEE (reference sequence). The V gene lost 1 base and the J gene lost 0 bases, with 11 bases spanning the gap. The CDR3 length is 16 residues. In DNA, the CDR3 is TGTGCCAGCAGCTTGCGGAGCGGAAGCTCCTACAATGAGCAGTTCTTC. Its protein product is CASSLRSGSSYNEQFF.

The gene calls are TRBV5-1 and TRBJ2-5, with D perhaps matching TRBD1 (5 bases). Germline loops: CDR1 SGHRS, CDR2 YFSETQ. The V end lost 3 bases, the J end lost 5 bases, and 11 bases lay between the germline ends. The CDR3 totals 13 residues. The DNA of the CDR3 is TGCGCCAGCAGCTCAAGGGGAATGGAGACCCAGTACTTC. Translated: CASSSRGMETQYF.

This chain uses TRBV2 with TRBJ1-1; D not certain. The CDR3 loop spans 12 amino acids. Trimming took 4 bases from V and 11 from J, leaving 14 bases between them. Germline assignment: CDR1 SNHLY and CDR2 FYNNEI. The CDR3: CASSVMTILAFF. DNA of the CDR3: TGTGCCAGCAGTGTTATGACAATTTTGGCTTTCTTT.

The rearrangement joins TRBV7-9 to TRBJ2-1; TRBD1 is a possible D gene (5 bases). CDR1 SEHNR and CDR2 FQNEAQ come from the germline V gene (reference sequence). V lost 10 bases and J 9 bases, leaving 7 bases between the germline ends. The CDR3 totals 9 residues. Here the CDR3 DNA reads TGTGCCACCGACAGTGAGCAGTTCTTC. Translation gives CATDSEQFF.

This clone was detected a few times. CDR3 in DNA: TGTGCCAGCAGCACGAGGGCGGGGAGCTCCTACAATGAGCAGTTCTTC. It is translated as CASSTRAGSSYNEQFF. The chain uses TRBV5-6 and TRBJ2-1; tentatively, D is TRBD2 (6 bases). The V gene's germline CDR1 is SGHDT and CDR2 YYEEEE. CDR3 size: 16 residues. Trimming removed 4 bases from V and 0 bases from J, with 14 bases in between.

The chain has TRBV9 and TRBJ2-7; D perhaps matches TRBD2 (5 bases). CDR1 is SGDLS, CDR2 YYNGEE, per germline. The V end lost 3 bases, the J end lost 0 bases, and 10 bases lay between the germline ends. This CDR3 is 14 amino acids long. CDR3 loop: CASSGATSSYEQYF. The CDR3 nucleotides are TGTGCCAGCAGCGGAGCAACTAGCTCCTACGAGCAGTACTTC.

This chain uses TRBV7-9 with TRBJ2-7; the D gene is possibly TRBD1 (6 bases). Germline CDR1 and CDR2: SEHNR and FQNEAQ (reference sequence). CDR3 length: 13 amino acids. V shed 5 bases and J shed 3 bases, with 11 bases lying between them. CDR3: CASSVDRNYEQYF. The CDR3 DNA follows: TGTGCCAGCAGCGTAGACAGGAACTACGAGCAGTACTTC.

This clone was observed a few times. The rearrangement links TRBV5-1 to TRBJ1-2, with 10 bases lining up with TRBD1. The CDR3 loop spans 19 amino acids. V shed 0 bases, J shed 1 base, and the junction held 12 bases outside the gene matches. Germline CDR1 is SGHRS and CDR2 is YFSETQ. CDR3 residues: CASSLAARGTGVVNYGYTF. CDR3 DNA: TGCGCCAGCAGCTTGGCCGCCAGAGGGACAGGGGTTGTTAACTATGGCTACACCTTC.

V and J are TRBV2 and TRBJ2-2; tentative D call: TRBD1 (5 bases). The length of the CDR3 is 14 residues. Germline-derived CDR1 and CDR2 are SNHLY and FYNNEI. Trimming cost V 7 bases and J 5 bases, with 14 bases left between them. Here the CDR3 reads CASKPGSRTGELFF. CDR3 coding DNA: TGTGCCAGCAAGCCAGGGTCGCGGACCGGGGAGCTGTTTTTT.